These 21 T cell receptor beta chains share one sample of origin, sequenced in a study of cytomegalovirus exposure and HLA in healthy donors. Use of 60 Vbeta and 13 Jbeta primers characterized the PCR. This table comes from immunoSEQ multiplex PCR, and its TCRdb copy is limited to in-frame clones, with some not included. The sample shows 150,000 or so clones, approximately 80% of them seen only once. The sequenced sample was PBMCs. Source of these receptors: a man between 45 and 60 years old in good health and CMV-seropositive.

The chain recombines TRBV7-8 with TRBJ2-7; possibly TRBD1 for D (7 bases). The germline CDR1 and CDR2 sequences are SGHVS and FQNEAQ. Trimming removed 1 base at V and 2 bases at J, with 12 bases between. CDR3 size: 15 residues. The CDR3 DNA follows: TGTGCCAGCAGCTTAGGGCAGGGGGGTACCTACGAGCAGTACGTC. Translated: CASSLGQGGTYEQYV.

This clone was recorded once. V usage is TRBV11-2 and J usage is TRBJ2-7, with a weak D call TRBD2 (7 bases). Germline CDR1 reads SGHAT; CDR2 reads FQNNGV. Trimming shortened V by 2 bases and J by 4 bases, and 18 bases separated the two germline ends. This CDR3 spans 16 amino acids. CDR3 amino acids: CASSLIGRGAPYEQYF. The CDR3, as DNA: TGTGCCAGCAGCTTAATCGGCCGGGGGGCGCCGTACGAGCAGTACTTC.

The J gene is TRBJ1-1, the V gene TRBV4-1; the match to TRBD1 covers 9 bases. Germline V gene sequence: CDR1 MGHRA, CDR2 YSYEKL. Germline trimming cut 1 base from V and 3 bases from J; bases unmatched to any gene: 9. The CDR3 extends over 17 amino acids. In DNA form, the CDR3 reads TGCGCCAGCAGCCAAGTCCCGGGACAGGGTCGAGACACTGAAGCTTTCTTT. This translates into CASSQVPGQGRDTEAFF.

This clone was observed once. The chain links TRBV2 to TRBJ2-1; 8 bases align to TRBD2. The germline V gene encodes CDR1 SNHLY and CDR2 FYNNEI. Trimming took 7 bases from V and 5 from J; bases not matched to a gene: 10. The CDR3 extends over 15 amino acids. The chain's CDR3 is CASTMLGLANNEQFF. The CDR3 nucleotides read TGTGCCAGCACAATGCTTGGACTAGCCAACAATGAGCAGTTCTTC.

The chain couples TRBV5-1 to TRBJ2-3, with a weak D call TRBD2 (6 bases). Germline V gene lookup returns CDR1 SGHRS and CDR2 YFSETQ. Trimming took 5 bases from V and 3 from J, leaving 16 bases between them. The CDR3 loop spans 15 amino acids. The CDR3 reads CASSPDGRETDTQYF. The CDR3 DNA sequence: TGCGCCAGCAGTCCTGACGGGAGAGAGACAGATACGCAGTATTTT.

This chain links TRBV19 with TRBJ1-1, with 9 nucleotides matching TRBD1. J was trimmed by 7 bases and V by 6 bases; bases with no gene match: 9. Germline V gives CDR1 LNHDA, CDR2 SQIVND (reference sequence). This CDR3 spans 14 amino acids. For the CDR3, the DNA is TGTGCCAGTAGCACCGGGACAGGGCGATATGAAGCTTTCTTT. This codes for CASSTGTGRYEAFF.

The rearrangement uses TRBV14 and TRBJ1-3, with D possibly matching TRBD1 (6 bases). The germline CDR1 and CDR2 sequences are SGHDN and FVKESK. V dropped 1 base and J dropped 0 bases, with 7 bases sitting between them. The CDR3 spans 15 residues. CDR3 DNA sequence: TGTGCCAGCAGCCAAGCCAGGGGCTCTGGAAACACCATATATTTT. Its protein is CASSQARGSGNTIYF.

The rearrangement links TRBV25-1 to TRBJ2-1; 10 bases are a match to TRBD2. The CDR3 runs to 12 residues. Trimming removed 6 bases from V and 7 bases from J; junction bases left unmatched: 0. The germline CDR1 and CDR2 sequences are MGHDK and SYGVNS. Written as DNA, the CDR3 is TGTGCCAGCAGACTAGCGGGGAATGAGCAGTTCTTC. It encodes CASRLAGNEQFF.

The count of this clone is one. V usage is TRBV30 and J usage is TRBJ1-5; D is undetermined. The CDR3 totals 13 residues. V gave up 0 bases and J gave up 4 bases, with 7 bases separating them. Looked up from germline, CDR1 is GTSNPN and CDR2 is SVGIG (reference sequence). The CDR3 sequence: CAWSVTANQPQHF. In DNA, the CDR3 is TGTGCCTGGAGTGTAACAGCAAATCAGCCCCAGCATTTT.

The chain recombines TRBV11-3 with TRBJ2-1; no clear D. The CDR3 loop spans 13 amino acids. V gave up 1 base and J gave up 3 bases, with 4 bases separating them. Germline CDR1 and CDR2: SGHNT and YENEEA. The CDR3 coding sequence is TGTGCCAGCAGCTTAGGTTACTACAATGAGCAGTTCTTC. It encodes CASSLGYYNEQFF.

The chain carries TRBV6-4 and TRBJ2-1; TRBD2 might be the D (5 bases). The germline gives CDR1 MRHNA, CDR2 SNTAGT. The CDR3 totals 13 residues. V lost 2 bases and J 7 bases, leaving 9 bases between the germline ends. The CDR3 here is CASSDGPGNEQFF. The DNA for the CDR3 is TGTGCCAGCAGTGACGGTCCGGGAAATGAGCAGTTCTTC.

The V gene is TRBV11-2, the J gene TRBJ2-3; no firm D call. The CDR3 sequence is 13 residues long. V was clipped by 5 bases and J by 4 bases, with 10 bases between them. Germline V gene sequence: CDR1 SGHAT, CDR2 FQNNGV. The CDR3 bases are TGTGCCAGCAGCCCTTTCGTCGCAGATACGCAGTATTTT. Residues: CASSPFVADTQYF. Drawing the rest from reference TRBV11-2 and TRBJ2-3, the complete variable domain is EAGVAQSPRYKIIEKRQSVAFWCNPISGHATLYWYQQILGQGPKLLIQFQNNGVVDDSQLPKDRFSAERLKGVDSTLKIQPAKLEDSAVYLCASSPFVADTQYFGPGTRLTVL.

The rearrangement joins TRBV6-5 to TRBJ1-1, with D unclear. V was trimmed by 3 bases and J by 10 bases, leaving 15 bases between them. CDR1 is MNHEY and CDR2 is SVGAGI in the germline V gene. The CDR3 totals 13 residues. The CDR3 reads CASSYLDRGLAFF. The CDR3 coding sequence is TGTGCCAGCAGTTATTTGGACCGGGGATTAGCTTTCTTT.

V gene TRBV6-5 combines with J gene TRBJ1-1, with D perhaps matching TRBD1 (6 bases). The CDR3 spans 15 residues. V was cut by 2 bases and J by 6 bases, with 16 bases left in between. The germline V gene encodes CDR1 MNHEY and CDR2 SVGAGI. This CDR3 reads CASSYGTGGFPEAFF. CDR3 DNA sequence: TGTGCCAGCAGTTACGGTACGGGGGGCTTCCCTGAAGCTTTCTTT.

This clone occurred once. V and J are TRBV5-1 and TRBJ2-7; 8 positions match TRBD1. From germline, CDR1 is SGHRS and CDR2 YFSETQ. The CDR3 is made up of 13 amino acids. After removal of 3 bases from V and 3 bases from J, the junction contained 2 bases not matched to a gene. The DNA for the CDR3 is TGCGCCAGCAGCTCCACAGGGGGCTACGAGCAGTACTTC. Amino acids: CASSSTGGYEQYF.

The chain couples TRBV2 to TRBJ1-2; D not certain. The CDR3 is made up of 12 amino acids. V shed 4 bases and J shed 13 bases, with 16 bases lying between them. CDR1 is SNHLY and CDR2 is FYNNEI in the germline V gene. This CDR3 is CASSVNHPESTF. In DNA form, the CDR3 reads TGTGCCAGCAGTGTGAACCACCCGGAGTCCACCTTC.

V gene TRBV7-6 combines with J gene TRBJ2-1; D unresolved. Trimming cost V 4 bases and J 3 bases, with 19 bases left between them. This CDR3 is built from 17 residues. Germline V CDR1 and CDR2: SGHVS, FNYEAQ. The CDR3 DNA reads TGTGCCAGCAGCTCGATCGCCGGCTTGAGGAACTACAATGAGCAGTTCTTC. Amino acid sequence: CASSSIAGLRNYNEQFF.

V gene TRBV6-5 combines with J gene TRBJ1-2; possibly TRBD1 for D (6 bases). The CDR3 contains 15 residues. Germline CDR1 and CDR2: MNHEY and SVGAGI. V gave up 8 bases and J gave up 2 bases, with 18 bases separating them. CDR3 sequence: CASFNRGGHNYGYTF. In nucleotides, the CDR3 is TGTGCCAGCTTCAATAGGGGGGGACACAACTATGGCTACACCTTC.

This chain uses TRBV5-4 with TRBJ1-1; D unresolved. From germline, CDR1 is SGHNT and CDR2 YYREEE (reference sequence). Trimming took 2 bases from V and 2 from J, leaving 7 bases between them. The CDR3 consists of 13 residues. In DNA, the CDR3 is TGTGCCAGCAGCTTCTATACTAACACTGAAGCTTTCTTT. Its translation: CASSFYTNTEAFF.

The rearrangement uses TRBV28 and TRBJ1-3; weak D call: TRBD1 (5 bases). Trimming left V 1 base short and J 1 base short, with 8 bases between. Germline lookup yields CDR1 MDHEN and CDR2 SYDVKM. The CDR3 contains 15 residues. CDR3 nucleotides: TGTGCCAGCAGTTTATCTGGGGGGTCTGGAAACACCATATATTTT. Protein product: CASSLSGGSGNTIYF. Full variable domain (missing parts from reference TRBV28 and TRBJ1-3): DVKVTQSSRYLVKRTGEKVFLECVQDMDHENMFWYRQDPGLGLRLIYFSYDVKMKEKGDIPEGYSVSREKKERFSLILESASTNQTSMYLCASSLSGGSGNTIYFGEGSWLTVV.

This clone was recorded a few times. This chain connects TRBV11-2 to TRBJ1-1; 8 nucleotides match TRBD1. Per the germline V gene, CDR1 is SGHAT and CDR2 is FQNNGV. The trim removed 1 base at V and 0 bases at J, leaving 4 bases unmatched. This CDR3 has 16 amino acids. The CDR3 region has the DNA TGTGCCAGCAGCTTAGGACAGGGGATTTTGAACACTGAAGCTTTCTTT. This gives the protein CASSLGQGILNTEAFF.